This section outlines one T cell receptor (beta chain) sequence together with its context. Its antigen remains unidentified. CDR3 length equals 15 residues. CDR1 is MDHEN, CDR2 SYDVKM, per germline. V lost 6 bases and J lost 2, with 16 bases in between. This record comes from a study of OX40 agonist ivuxolimab in advanced cancers. As for the study in general: Patients received intravenous ivuxolimab every 2 weeks at 0.01 to 10 mg/kg. Cohort: around 83% men, mean age about 60, aged roughly 23 to 79. Study results and limitations: Among the nonresponders, some also had low normalized T-cell clonal expansion.

TCRdb's copy holds only in-frame clones and misses some; the assay was immunoSEQ multiplex PCR. Altogether 50,000 to 75,000 clones are present, roughly nine tenths being singletons, with the ten largest covering less than 6%. This clonotype originated in an adult with an advanced solid tumor such as melanoma, head and neck, liver or kidney cancer. The sequencing used CD4+ or CD8+ T cells sorted from blood, collected in a trial of the OX40 agonist ivuxolimab. The chain combines TRBV28 with TRBJ1-1; no reliable D call. CDR3 loop: CASSVTGPANTEAFF. The DNA for the CDR3 is TGTGCCAGCAGCGTTACCGGGCCCGCAAACACTGAAGCTTTCTTT.